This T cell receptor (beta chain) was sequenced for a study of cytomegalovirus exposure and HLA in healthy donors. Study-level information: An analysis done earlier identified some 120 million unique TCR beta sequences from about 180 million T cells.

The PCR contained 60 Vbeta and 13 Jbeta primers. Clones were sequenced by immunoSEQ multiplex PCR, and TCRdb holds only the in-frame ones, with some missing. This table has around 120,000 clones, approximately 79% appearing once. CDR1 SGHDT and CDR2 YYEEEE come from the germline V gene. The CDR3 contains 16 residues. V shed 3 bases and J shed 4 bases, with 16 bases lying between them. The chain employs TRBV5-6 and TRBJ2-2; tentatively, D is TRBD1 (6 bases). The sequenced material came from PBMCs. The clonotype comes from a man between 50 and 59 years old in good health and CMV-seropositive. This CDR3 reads CASSSQQGTRTGELFF. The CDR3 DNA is TGTGCCAGCAGCTCCCAACAGGGAACACGCACCGGGGAGCTGTTTTTT.